The clone carrying this T cell receptor (beta chain) was detected a few times. The data were obtained in a study of blood T cell repertoires in COVID-19. About the study: COVID-19 samples from acute and convalescent phases originated in the United States, Italy and Spain. T cells, B-cell-depleted T cells, or PBMCs provided the cDNA or gDNA that served as material.

This CDR3 contains 14 residues. Germline CDR1 is MNHEY and CDR2 is SVGEGT. V was clipped by 0 bases and J by 5 bases; unmatched bases: 0. Per the authors' pipeline: Amplification from reference gene primers served as the basis for estimated nucleated cell counts. The table came from immunoSEQ multiplex PCR; TCRdb's copy has only in-frame clones and leaves some out. V, J and clone size are those of that table, while D and trimming were read from the DNA. The table has 140,000 to 150,000 clones, 75% to 85% seen once. The V and J genes are TRBV6-2 or TRBV6-3 and TRBJ2-2; 7 positions agree with TRBD2. This clonotype was sampled from an older man who had recovered from COVID-19. Material: peripheral blood. In DNA form, the CDR3 reads TGTGCCAGCAGTTACTCGGGGGGGACCGGGGAGCTGTTTTTT. It codes for CASSYSGGTGELFF.